A single sample gave rise to the 7 T cell receptor beta chains below, sequenced in a study of blood T cell repertoires in COVID-19. This table comes from immunoSEQ multiplex PCR, and its TCRdb copy is limited to in-frame clones, with some not included. The table shows 100,000 to 150,000 clones, with 80% to 90% occurring only once. The specimen was peripheral blood. The receptors stem from a man between 60 and 75 years old with COVID-19, enrolled during active disease.

The chain has TRBV11-2 and TRBJ2-5; the D gene is possibly TRBD1 (6 bases). V lost 7 bases and J lost 2, with 14 bases in between. Germline V gene sequence: CDR1 SGHAT, CDR2 FQNNGV. The CDR3 totals 14 residues. In nucleotides, the CDR3 is TGTGCCAGCATCCCTACAGGGCTACAAGAGACCCAGTACTTC. It specifies CASIPTGLQETQYF.

This chain connects TRBV15 to TRBJ1-5; the match to TRBD1 covers 7 bases. Germline CDR1 and CDR2: LNHNV and YYDKDF (reference sequence). The V and J ends lost 1 base and 1 base, in that order; junction bases with no gene match: 1. The CDR3 is made up of 15 amino acids. CDR3 nucleotides: TGTGCCACCAGCAGAGGACAGGGAAGCAATCAGCCCCAGCATTTT. It specifies CATSRGQGSNQPQHF.

The rearrangement uses TRBV2 and TRBJ1-1; 9 nucleotides align to TRBD1. The V gene's germline CDR1 is SNHLY and CDR2 FYNNEI. V was clipped by 6 bases and J by 5 bases; unmatched bases: 7. The CDR3 is 14 amino acids. Written as DNA, the CDR3 is TGTGCCAGCAGGTCGACAGGGGGAGGAACTGAAGCTTTCTTT. This codes for CASRSTGGGTEAFF.

This chain uses TRBV28 with TRBJ1-5; weak D call: TRBD1 (6 bases). Trimming removed 6 bases from V and 9 bases from J, with 15 bases in between. The CDR3 is 13 residues long. CDR1 is MDHEN and CDR2 is SYDVKM in the germline V gene. CDR3 residues: CASRRQVEGPQHF. Written as DNA, the CDR3 is TGTGCCAGCAGAAGACAGGTTGAGGGGCCCCAGCATTTT.

V usage is TRBV5-4 and J usage is TRBJ1-1; 7 positions agree with TRBD1. The germline V gene encodes CDR1 SGHNT and CDR2 YYREEE (reference sequence). Germline trimming cut 3 bases from V and 0 bases from J; bases unmatched to any gene: 2. This CDR3 comprises 14 residues. This CDR3 is CASSSGQVNTEAFF. The CDR3 nucleotides are TGTGCCAGCAGCTCTGGACAGGTGAACACTGAAGCTTTCTTT.

The chain links TRBV7-9 to TRBJ2-7; D is possibly TRBD1 (5 bases). Between the trimmed V and J ends, which lost 1 base and 6 bases, there was a span of 10 bases. The CDR3 consists of 13 residues. CDR1 is SEHNR and CDR2 is FQNEAQ in the germline V gene (reference sequence). The CDR3 loop is CASSLVGQGEQYF. The CDR3 DNA is TGTGCCAGCAGCTTAGTGGGCCAGGGCGAGCAGTACTTC.

This chain uses TRBV18 with TRBJ1-5; TRBD1 is a possible D gene (6 bases). From germline, CDR1 is KGHSH and CDR2 LQKENI. The CDR3 sequence is 15 residues long. V gave up 6 bases and J gave up 3 bases, with 15 bases separating them. CDR3: CASSPDSRHNQPQHF. The CDR3 nucleotides read TGTGCCAGCTCGCCGGACAGCCGGCACAATCAGCCCCAGCATTTT.